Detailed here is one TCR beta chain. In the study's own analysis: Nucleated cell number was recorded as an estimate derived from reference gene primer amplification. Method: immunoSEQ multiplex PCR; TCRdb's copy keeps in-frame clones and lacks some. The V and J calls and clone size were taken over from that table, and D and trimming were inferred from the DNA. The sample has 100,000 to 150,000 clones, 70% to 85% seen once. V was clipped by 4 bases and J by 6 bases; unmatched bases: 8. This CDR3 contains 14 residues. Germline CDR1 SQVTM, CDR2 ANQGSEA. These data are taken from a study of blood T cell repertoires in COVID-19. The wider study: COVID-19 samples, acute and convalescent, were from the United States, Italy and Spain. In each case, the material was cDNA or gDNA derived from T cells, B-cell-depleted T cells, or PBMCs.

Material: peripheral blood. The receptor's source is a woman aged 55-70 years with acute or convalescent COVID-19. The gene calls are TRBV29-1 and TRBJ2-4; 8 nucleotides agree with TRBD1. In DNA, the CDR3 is TGCAGCGTTGCACCCCCCGGGACAGGAAACATTCAGTACTTC. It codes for CSVAPPGTGNIQYF.